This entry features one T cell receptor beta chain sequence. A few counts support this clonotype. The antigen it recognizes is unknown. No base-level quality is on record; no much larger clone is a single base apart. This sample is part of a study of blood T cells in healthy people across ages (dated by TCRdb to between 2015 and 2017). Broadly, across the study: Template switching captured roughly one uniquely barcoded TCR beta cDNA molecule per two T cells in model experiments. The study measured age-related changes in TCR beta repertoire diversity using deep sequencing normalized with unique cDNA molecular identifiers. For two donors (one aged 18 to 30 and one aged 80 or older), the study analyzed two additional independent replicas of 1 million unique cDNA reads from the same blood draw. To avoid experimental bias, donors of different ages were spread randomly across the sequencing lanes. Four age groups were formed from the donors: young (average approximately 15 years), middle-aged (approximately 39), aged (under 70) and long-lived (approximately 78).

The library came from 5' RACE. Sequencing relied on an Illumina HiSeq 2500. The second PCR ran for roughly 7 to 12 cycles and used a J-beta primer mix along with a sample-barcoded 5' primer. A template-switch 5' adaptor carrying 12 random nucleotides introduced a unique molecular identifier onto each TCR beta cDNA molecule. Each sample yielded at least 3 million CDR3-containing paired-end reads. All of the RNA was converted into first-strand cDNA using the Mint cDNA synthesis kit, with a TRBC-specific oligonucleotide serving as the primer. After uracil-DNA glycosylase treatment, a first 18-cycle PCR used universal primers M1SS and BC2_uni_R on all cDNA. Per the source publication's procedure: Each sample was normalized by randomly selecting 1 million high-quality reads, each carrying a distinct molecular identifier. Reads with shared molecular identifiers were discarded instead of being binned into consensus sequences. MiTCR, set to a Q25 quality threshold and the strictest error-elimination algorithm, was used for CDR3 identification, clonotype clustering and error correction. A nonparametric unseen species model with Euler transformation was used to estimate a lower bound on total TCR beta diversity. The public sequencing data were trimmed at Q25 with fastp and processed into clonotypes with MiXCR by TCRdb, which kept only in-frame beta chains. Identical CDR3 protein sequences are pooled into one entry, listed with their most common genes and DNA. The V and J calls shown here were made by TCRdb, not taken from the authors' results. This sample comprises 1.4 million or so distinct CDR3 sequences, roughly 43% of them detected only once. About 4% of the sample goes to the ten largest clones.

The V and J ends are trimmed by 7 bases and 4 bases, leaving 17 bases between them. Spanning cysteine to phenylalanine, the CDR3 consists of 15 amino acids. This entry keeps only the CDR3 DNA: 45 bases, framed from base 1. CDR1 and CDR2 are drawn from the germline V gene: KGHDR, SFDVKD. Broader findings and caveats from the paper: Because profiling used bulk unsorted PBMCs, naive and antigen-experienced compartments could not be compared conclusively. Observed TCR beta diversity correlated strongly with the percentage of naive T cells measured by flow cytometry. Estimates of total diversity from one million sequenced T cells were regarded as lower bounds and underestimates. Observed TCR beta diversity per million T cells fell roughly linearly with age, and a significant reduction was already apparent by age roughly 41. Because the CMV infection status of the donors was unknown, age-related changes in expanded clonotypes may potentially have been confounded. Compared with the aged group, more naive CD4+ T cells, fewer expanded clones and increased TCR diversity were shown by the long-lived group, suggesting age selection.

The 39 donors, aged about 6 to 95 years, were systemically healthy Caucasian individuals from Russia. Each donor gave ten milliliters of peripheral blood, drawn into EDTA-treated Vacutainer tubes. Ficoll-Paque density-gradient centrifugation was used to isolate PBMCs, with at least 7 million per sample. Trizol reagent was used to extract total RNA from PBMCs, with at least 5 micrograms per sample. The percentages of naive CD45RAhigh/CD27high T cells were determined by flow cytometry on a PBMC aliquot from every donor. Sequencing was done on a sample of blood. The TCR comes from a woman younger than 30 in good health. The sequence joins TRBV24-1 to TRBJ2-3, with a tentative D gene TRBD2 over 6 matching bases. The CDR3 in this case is CATSRGRRVPDTQYF. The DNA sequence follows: TGTGCCACCAGCCGGGGTAGGAGGGTGCCAGATACGCAGTATTTT.